Reported below is one T cell receptor beta chain. This specimen comes from a study of blood T cell repertoires in COVID-19. For the study at large: Acute and convalescent COVID-19 samples came from the United States, Italy and Spain.

Germline lookup yields CDR1 SNHLY and CDR2 FYNNEI. The CDR3 runs 14 residues. Trimming removed 3 bases at V and 4 bases at J, with 12 bases between. Profiled with immunoSEQ multiplex PCR; TCRdb holds only in-frame clones, not every one. Of about 330,000 clones detected, about 85% appear once; the ten largest clones hold around 6%. The clonotype originates from a woman aged 25 to 39 who had recovered from COVID-19. V is TRBV2 and J is TRBJ1-2; no clear D. Input material: PBMCs or T cells enriched from blood (not recorded which). For the CDR3, the DNA is TGTGCCAGCAGTGATCTGGGAGGACTCTATGGCTACACCTTC. It specifies CASSDLGGLYGYTF.